Following are 4 T cell receptor beta chains from one sample sequenced in a study of blood T cell repertoires in COVID-19. The data were produced by immunoSEQ multiplex PCR, yet TCRdb's version contains in-frame clones alone and is incomplete. The table has tens of thousands of clones, 85% seen once. The sample taken for sequencing was peripheral blood. The source is a man over 45 with acute or convalescent COVID-19.

V and J are TRBV7-6 and TRBJ2-2, with 8 nucleotides matching TRBD2. The CDR3 runs to 16 residues. Germline V lookup: CDR1 SGHVS, CDR2 FNYEAQ. The ends lost 2 bases at V and 0 bases at J; junction bases unmatched: 2. The CDR3 DNA sequence: TGTGCCAGCAGCTTATCAGCGGGAGCGAACACCGGGGAGCTGTTTTTT. Translating gives CASSLSAGANTGELFF.

The chain combines TRBV5-5 with TRBJ1-2; 9 bases align to TRBD1. The CDR3 totals 15 residues. The germline CDR1 and CDR2 sequences are SGHKS and YYEKEE (reference sequence). Trimming removed 3 bases from V and 3 bases from J; junction bases left unmatched: 6. The DNA of the CDR3 is TGTGCCAGCAGCTACGGACAGGGGCGGGACTATGGCTACACCTTC. Translating it yields CASSYGQGRDYGYTF.

This rearrangement joins TRBV30 to TRBJ2-1, with 14 nucleotides matching TRBD2. Losses at the gene ends were 4 bases for V and 11 bases for J; bases not matched to a gene: 10. Germline V gives CDR1 GTSNPN, CDR2 SVGIG (reference sequence). The length of the CDR3 is 15 residues. This CDR3 reads CAWIPRGLAGDQQFF. The CDR3 coding sequence is TGTGCCTGGATCCCTCGGGGACTAGCGGGAGACCAGCAGTTCTTC.

CDR3 in DNA: TGCGCCAGCAGCCAAGATACGGCAGGGCCGGTGGGGAAACTGTTTTTT. Protein product: CASSQDTAGPVGKLFF. The chain uses TRBV4-1 and TRBJ1-4, with a possible D match to TRBD1 (5 bases). The CDR3 contains 16 residues. With 0 bases removed from V and 11 bases from J, the gap between germline ends came to 19 bases. CDR1 is MGHRA, CDR2 YSYEKL, per germline.